The 15 T cell receptor beta chains presented below share a single source sample, sequenced in a study of identical twins. TCRdb passed the 5' RACE reads through MiXCR, listing each CDR3 protein once. Among 700,000 or so distinct CDR3 sequences, less than 10% were seen once, and the ten largest hold about 0.98%. This sample also appeared in a second study, on yellow fever vaccine responses in identical twins.

Input material: PBMCs. The receptors originated from a woman aged 18 to 35 in good health.

This rearrangement joins TRBV6-2 or TRBV6-3 to TRBJ2-5; D ambiguous. The germline CDR1 and CDR2 sequences are MNHEY and SVGEGT. The CDR3 spans 12 residues. The V end lost 2 bases, the J end lost 3 bases, and 4 bases lay between the germline ends. The CDR3 here is CASSYIKETQYF. In DNA, the CDR3 is TGTGCCAGCAGTTACATCAAAGAGACCCAGTACTTC.

This clonotype came up many times. CDR3 protein: CSAVTGDEQYF. Here the CDR3 DNA reads TGCAGTGCTGTGACAGGGGACGAGCAGTACTTC. V is TRBV20-1 and J is TRBJ2-7, with 8 positions matching TRBD1. The germline gives CDR1 DFQATT, CDR2 SNEGSKA (reference sequence). The CDR3 runs to 11 residues. The trim removed 5 bases at V and 5 bases at J, leaving 2 bases unmatched.

This clonotype was detected ten times or more. This CDR3 is CASSLALESGLLHF. CDR3 sequence (DNA): TGTGCCAGCAGCTTAGCGTTAGAATCCGGGCTCCTCCACTTT. The rearrangement joins TRBV5-6 to TRBJ1-6; the D is unclear. The V and J ends lost 2 bases and 15 bases respectively, with 18 bases between them. The germline V gene has CDR1 SGHDT and CDR2 YYEEEE. CDR3 size: 14 residues. The complete variable domain, with remaining parts taken from reference TRBV5-6 and TRBJ1-6, reads DAGVTQSPTHLIKTRGQQVTLRCSPKSGHDTVSWYQQALGQGPQFIFQYYEEEERQRGNFPDRFSGHQFPNYSSELNVNALLLGDSALYLCASSLALESGLLHFGNGTRLTVT.

The chain employs TRBV15 and TRBJ2-3, with 10 nucleotides matching TRBD2. Trimming took 5 bases from V and 6 from J; bases not matched to a gene: 11. Per the germline V gene, CDR1 is LNHNV and CDR2 is YYDKDF (reference sequence). This CDR3 region has 16 residues. The DNA of the CDR3 is TGTGCCACCAGCTCCACGGTAGCGGGAGGTCGGGATACGCAGTATTTT. It is translated as CATSSTVAGGRDTQYF.

V and J are TRBV7-8 and TRBJ2-7; perhaps TRBD2 as D (5 bases). Per germline, CDR1 SGHVS and CDR2 FQNEAQ. The CDR3 loop spans 15 amino acids. Between the trimmed V and J ends, which lost 2 bases and 1 base, there was a span of 12 bases. The CDR3 nucleotides read TGTGCCAGCAGCTTAATCCCCGGGAATTCCTACGAGCAGTACTTC. Its protein product is CASSLIPGNSYEQYF.

A few counts support this clonotype. CDR3 DNA: TGCAGCGTTGAAGAAGGGGTCGTCTACGAGCAGTACTTC. Protein sequence: CSVEEGVVYEQYF. The chain combines TRBV29-1 with TRBJ2-7; tentatively, D is TRBD1 (5 bases). Germline V gene sequence: CDR1 SQVTM, CDR2 ANQGSEA. This CDR3 comprises 13 residues. Trimming stripped 0 bases from V and 3 bases from J, with 9 bases between.

In its sample, this clonotype was seen many times. The chain combines TRBV28 with TRBJ2-1; D is uncertain. The CDR3 contains 13 residues. Germline lookup yields CDR1 MDHEN and CDR2 SYDVKM. V dropped 4 bases and J dropped 3 bases, with 7 bases sitting between them. In DNA, the CDR3 is TGTGCCAGCAGTTCCGGATTCTACAATGAGCAGTTCTTC. Translation: CASSSGFYNEQFF.

This clonotype was seen a handful of times. CDR3 nucleotide sequence: TGTGCCAGCTCACCGGACCGGGAAATTCCCAGCGAGCAGTACTTC. Its translation is CASSPDREIPSEQYF. The genes are TRBV18 and TRBJ2-7; D is possibly TRBD2 (5 bases). CDR3 length equals 15 residues. Trimming took off 3 bases at V and 6 bases at J, with 18 bases between the two ends. Germline V gene data show CDR1 as KGHSH and CDR2 as LQKENI.

This clonotype appeared many times. V gene TRBV6-2 or TRBV6-3 combines with J gene TRBJ2-1; 7 nucleotides line up with TRBD2. Unmatched junction bases numbered 6, after V lost 2 bases and J lost 5 bases. The CDR3 contains 15 residues. CDR1 is MNHEY and CDR2 is SVGEGT in the germline V gene. This CDR3 reads CASSYVRTRHNEQFF. In DNA, the CDR3 is TGTGCCAGCAGTTACGTCCGGACTAGACACAATGAGCAGTTCTTC.

This clonotype has a handful of counts. The V and J genes are TRBV7-9 and TRBJ2-5; tentative D call: TRBD2 (7 bases). This CDR3 comprises 16 residues. The germline gives CDR1 SEHNR, CDR2 FQNEAQ (reference sequence). Deletions cut 5 bases from V and 0 bases from J, with 16 bases between. The CDR3 loop reads CASSRGAASYQETQYF. The CDR3 nucleotides are TGTGCCAGCAGCCGGGGGGCAGCTTCATACCAAGAGACCCAGTACTTC. Using reference TRBV7-9 and TRBJ2-5 for the parts outside the CDR3, the full variable domain is DTGVSQNPRHKITKRGQNVTFRCDPISEHNRLYWYRQTLGQGPEFLTYFQNEAQLEKSRLLSDRFSAERPKGSFSTLEIQRTEQGDSAMYLCASSRGAASYQETQYFGPGTRLLVL.

This clonotype has a handful of counts. The V and J genes are TRBV11-2 and TRBJ2-1; TRBD2 aligns across 7 bases. Germline V gene lookup returns CDR1 SGHAT and CDR2 FQNNGV. The CDR3 totals 16 residues. Trimming took 5 bases from V and 8 from J; bases not matched to a gene: 15. For the CDR3, the DNA is TGTGCCAGCAGCCGACCGAGCCCCAGGGAGGGCGATGAGCAGTTCTTC. It codes for CASSRPSPREGDEQFF.

This clonotype was observed a handful of times. The gene calls are TRBV7-9 and TRBJ1-4, with TRBD1 as a possible D gene (6 bases). The germline V and J ends were trimmed by 4 bases and 3 bases, with 12 bases remaining between them. The CDR3 has 15 residues. CDR1 and CDR2 from the germline V gene are SEHNR and FQNEAQ (reference sequence). CDR3 nucleotide sequence: TGTGCCAGCAGCTCGCGGGGGCAGGCTAATGAAAAACTGTTTTTT. It is translated as CASSSRGQANEKLFF.

This clonotype occurred once. The rearrangement joins TRBV5-8 to TRBJ2-1; the D is unclear. V was shortened by 0 bases and J by 7 bases, with 14 bases between the two germline ends. The germline V gene encodes CDR1 SGHTS and CDR2 YDEGEE. CDR3 length equals 15 residues. The CDR3 is CASSLAPPRVNEQFF. The CDR3 bases are TGTGCCAGCAGCTTGGCCCCCCCTCGGGTGAATGAGCAGTTCTTC.

This clonotype was seen more than once but under ten times. The V gene is TRBV12-3 or TRBV12-4, the J gene TRBJ2-7; maybe TRBD2 (5 bases). The V gene lost 6 bases and the J gene lost 2 bases, with 14 bases spanning the gap. This CDR3 is built from 14 residues. The CDR3, as DNA: TGTGCCAGCAGCAGGTTGGAGGCGACCTACGAGCAGTACTTC. It codes for CASSRLEATYEQYF.

The V and J genes are TRBV4-3 and TRBJ2-1; D might be TRBD2 (5 bases). The length of the CDR3 is 18 residues. The germline gives CDR1 LGHNA, CDR2 YSLEER. V was cut by 0 bases and J by 7 bases, with 22 bases left in between. The CDR3 loop reads CASSQDHRLLSSPNEQFF. As DNA, the CDR3 is TGCGCCAGCAGCCAAGATCATCGGCTTTTGTCTAGCCCGAATGAGCAGTTCTTC.